This T cell receptor beta chain stems from a study of blood T cells in healthy people across ages (dated by TCRdb to about 2015). With regard to the full study: Template switching captured roughly one uniquely barcoded TCR beta cDNA molecule per two T cells in model experiments. Using deep sequencing normalized with unique cDNA molecular identifiers, the study measured how TCR beta repertoire diversity changes with age. To avoid experimental bias, donors of different ages were distributed randomly across sequencing lanes. For two donors (one aged 18 to 30 and one aged 80 or older), the study analyzed two additional independent replicas of 1 million unique cDNA reads from the same blood draw. The donors were split into four age groups: young (average around 17 years), middle-aged (roughly 42), aged (around 67) and long-lived (more than 80). On the study overall, not on this receptor specifically: Donor CMV infection status was unknown, potentially confounding age-related changes in expanded clonotypes. Since profiling was done on bulk unsorted PBMCs, naive and antigen-experienced compartments could not be conclusively compared. Compared with the aged group, the long-lived group had more naive CD4+ T cells, fewer expanded clones and increased TCR diversity, a pattern suggesting age selection. The percentage of naive T cells measured by flow cytometry correlated strongly with observed TCR beta diversity. As age increased, observed TCR beta diversity per million T cells dropped in a roughly linear way, and a significant reduction was already evident by age roughly 40. Estimates of total diversity based on one million sequenced T cells were regarded as lower bounds and as underestimates.

The method behind the library was 5' RACE. Sequencing was carried out with an Illumina HiSeq 2500. The second PCR ran for about 6 to 12 cycles and used a J-beta primer mix along with a sample-barcoded 5' primer. Each TCR beta cDNA molecule received a unique molecular identifier from a template-switch 5' adaptor carrying 12 random nucleotides. At least 3 million CDR3-containing paired-end reads were obtained from each sample. First-strand cDNA synthesis was performed from all RNA using the Mint cDNA synthesis kit, with priming by a TRBC-specific oligonucleotide. All cDNA was treated with uracil-DNA glycosylase and then went through a first 18-cycle PCR with the universal primers M1SS and BC2_uni_R. The study's processing was this. Each sample was normalized by randomly selecting 1 million high-quality reads, each carrying a distinct molecular identifier. Reads sharing molecular identifiers were discarded rather than binned into consensus sequences. MiTCR, set to a Q25 quality threshold and the strictest error-elimination algorithm, was used for CDR3 identification, clonotype clustering and error correction. Lower-bound total TCR beta diversity was estimated with a nonparametric unseen species model using Euler transformation. The raw public reads went through TCRdb reprocessing: fastp at Q25, MiXCR clone calling, in-frame beta chains kept. A single entry per CDR3 protein holds the most common genes and DNA from its merged rows. The V and J calls were not made by the authors but by TCRdb's processing. In all, the sample holds approximately 810,000 distinct CDR3 sequences, and roughly 34% of those were seen once. Roughly 13% of the sample is taken by the ten largest.

The donors were about 40 Caucasian individuals from Russia, aged roughly 6 to 100 years, who were systemically healthy. Each donor gave 8 to 10 milliliters of peripheral blood, drawn into EDTA-treated Vacutainer tubes. Ficoll-Paque density-gradient centrifugation was used to isolate PBMCs, with at least 6.5 million per sample. Trizol reagent was used to extract total RNA from PBMCs, with at least 6 micrograms per sample. For every donor, an aliquot of PBMCs went through flow cytometry to measure the percentages of naive CD45RAhigh/CD27high T cells. Spanning cysteine to phenylalanine, the CDR3 consists of 15 amino acids. Of the read, only the CDR3 DNA is kept; its 45 bases are in frame from base 1. The germline V gene (reference sequence) gives CDR1 as LGHDT and CDR2 as YNNKEL. V was cut back by 0 bases and J by 2 bases, leaving a gap of 10 bases between them. In this sample, this clonotype turned up a few times. What this receptor recognizes is not known. No base quality values were provided; no much bigger clone lies one nucleotide off.

This receptor was identified in a man aged 18-30 years in good health. The specimen sequenced was blood. The chain joins TRBV3-1 to TRBJ2-5; the D gene identity is not certain. For the CDR3, the sequence is CASSQDWALQETQYF. The nucleotide sequence is TGTGCCAGCAGCCAAGATTGGGCGTTACAAGAGACCCAGTACTTC.